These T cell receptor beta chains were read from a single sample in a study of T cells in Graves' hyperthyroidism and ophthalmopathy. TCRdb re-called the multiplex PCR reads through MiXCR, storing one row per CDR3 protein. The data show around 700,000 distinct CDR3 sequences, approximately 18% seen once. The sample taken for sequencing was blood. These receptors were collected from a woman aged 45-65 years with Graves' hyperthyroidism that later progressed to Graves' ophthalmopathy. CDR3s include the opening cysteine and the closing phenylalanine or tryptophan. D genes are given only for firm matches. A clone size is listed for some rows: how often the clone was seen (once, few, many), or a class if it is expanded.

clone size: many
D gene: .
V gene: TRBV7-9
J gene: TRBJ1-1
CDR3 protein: CASSLFVDRNTEAFF
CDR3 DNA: TGTGCCAGCAGCTTATTTGTGGATCGGAACACTGAAGCTTTCTTT

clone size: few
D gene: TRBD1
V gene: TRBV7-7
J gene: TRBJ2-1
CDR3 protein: CASSFGGTDNEQFF
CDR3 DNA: TGTGCTAGCAGCTTCGGTGGGACAGACAATGAGCAGTTCTTC

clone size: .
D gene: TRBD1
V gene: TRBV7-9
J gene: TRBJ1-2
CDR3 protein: CASSRVSGGYGYTF
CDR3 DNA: TGTGCCAGCAGCCGGGTGTCAGGGGGCTATGGCTACACCTTC

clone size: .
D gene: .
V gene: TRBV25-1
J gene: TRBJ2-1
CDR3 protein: CASSDPRSSYNEQFF
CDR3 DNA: TGTGCCAGCAGTGATCCCCGGAGCTCCTACAATGAGCAGTTCTTC

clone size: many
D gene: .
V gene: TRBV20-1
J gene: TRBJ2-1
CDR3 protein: CSGGDRGLFSYNEQFF
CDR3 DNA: TGCAGTGGGGGCGACCGGGGGCTATTTTCCTACAATGAGCAGTTCTTC

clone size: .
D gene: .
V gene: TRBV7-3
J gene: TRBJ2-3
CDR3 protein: CASSLTLEDTQYF
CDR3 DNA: TGTGCCAGCAGCTTAACGTTGGAAGATACGCAGTATTTT

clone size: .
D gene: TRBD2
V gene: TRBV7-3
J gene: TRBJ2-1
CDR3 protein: CASSRSGTSGQKVVF
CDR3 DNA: TGTGCCAGCAGTCGATCCGGGACTAGCGGGCAAAAGGTCGTCTTC

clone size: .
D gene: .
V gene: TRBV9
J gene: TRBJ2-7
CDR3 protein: CASSVGLPGAYEQYF
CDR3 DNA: TGTGCCAGCAGCGTAGGTCTGCCAGGGGCCTACGAGCAGTACTTC

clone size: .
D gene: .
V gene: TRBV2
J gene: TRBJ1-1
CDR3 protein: CARRQDPNTEAFF
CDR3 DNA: TGTGCCAGGAGACAGGACCCTAACACTGAAGCTTTCTTT

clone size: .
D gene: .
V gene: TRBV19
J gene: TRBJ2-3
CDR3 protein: CASTDGGADAQYF
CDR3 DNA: TGTGCCAGTACCGATGGGGGGGCAGATGCGCAGTATTTT

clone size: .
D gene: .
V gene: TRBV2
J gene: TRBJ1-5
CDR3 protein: CASSENVRGVTSNSQPQHF
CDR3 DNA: TGTGCCAGCAGTGAAAATGTGCGGGGGGTTACATCAAATAGTCAGCCCCAGCATTTT

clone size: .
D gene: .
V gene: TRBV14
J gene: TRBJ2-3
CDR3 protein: CASNKVGRDTQYF
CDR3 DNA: TGTGCCAGCAATAAAGTAGGTCGAGATACGCAGTATTTT

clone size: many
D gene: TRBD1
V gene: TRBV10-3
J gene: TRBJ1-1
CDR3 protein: CAISLDRVNTEAFF
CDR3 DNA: TGTGCCATCAGCTTAGACAGGGTGAACACTGAAGCTTTCTTT

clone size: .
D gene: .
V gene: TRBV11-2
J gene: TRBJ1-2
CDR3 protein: CASGFGGAGYTF
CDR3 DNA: TGTGCCAGCGGCTTTGGGGGTGCCGGCTACACCTTC

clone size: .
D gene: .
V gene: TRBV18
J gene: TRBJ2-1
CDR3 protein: CASSRDFGGSDEQFF
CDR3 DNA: TGTGCCAGCTCACGAGATTTTGGGGGCTCGGATGAGCAGTTCTTC

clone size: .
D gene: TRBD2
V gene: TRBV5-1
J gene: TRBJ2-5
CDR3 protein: CASSLGTRAPWETQYF
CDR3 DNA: TGCGCCAGCAGCTTGGGGACTAGGGCCCCGTGGGAGACCCAGTACTTC

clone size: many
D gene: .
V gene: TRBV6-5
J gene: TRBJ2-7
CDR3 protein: CASSYGAGTYEQYF
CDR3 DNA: TGTGCCAGCAGTTACGGCGCAGGAACCTACGAGCAGTACTTC

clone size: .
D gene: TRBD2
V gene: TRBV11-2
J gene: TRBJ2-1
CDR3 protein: CASSGRRSGGDYNEQFF
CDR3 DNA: TGTGCCAGCAGCGGACGTCGAAGCGGGGGGGACTACAATGAGCAGTTCTTC

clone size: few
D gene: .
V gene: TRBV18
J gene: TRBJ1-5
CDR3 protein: CASSQRAAGIDSNQPQHF
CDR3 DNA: TGTGCCAGCTCACAGCGCGCCGCGGGGATCGATAGCAATCAGCCCCAGCATTTT

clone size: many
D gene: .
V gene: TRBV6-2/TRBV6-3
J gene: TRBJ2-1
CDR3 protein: CASSPATGYNEQFF
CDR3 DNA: TGTGCCAGCAGCCCCGCGACAGGATACAATGAGCAGTTCTTC

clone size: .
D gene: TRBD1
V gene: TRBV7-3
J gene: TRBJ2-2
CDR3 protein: CASKTGSNTGELFF
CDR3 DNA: TGTGCCAGCAAGACAGGGTCGAACACCGGGGAGCTGTTTTTT

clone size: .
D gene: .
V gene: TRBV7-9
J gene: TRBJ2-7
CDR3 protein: CASSPLSDRDYEQYF
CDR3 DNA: TGTGCCAGCAGCCCTCTTTCGGACAGAGACTACGAGCAGTACTTC

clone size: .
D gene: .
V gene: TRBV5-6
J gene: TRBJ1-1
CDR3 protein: CASSLAPREGGTEAFF
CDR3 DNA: TGTGCCAGCAGCTTGGCCCCCCGGGAGGGGGGGACTGAAGCTTTCTTT

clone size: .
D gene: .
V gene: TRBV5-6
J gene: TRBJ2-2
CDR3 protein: CASTTGRVPTGELFF
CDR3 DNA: TGTGCCAGCACTACTGGCAGGGTACCGACCGGGGAGCTGTTTTTT

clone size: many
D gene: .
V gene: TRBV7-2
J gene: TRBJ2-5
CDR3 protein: CASSLRGYQETQYF
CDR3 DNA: TGTGCCAGCAGCTTGAGGGGGTACCAAGAGACCCAGTACTTC

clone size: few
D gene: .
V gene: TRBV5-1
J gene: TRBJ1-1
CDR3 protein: CASAEDTEAFF
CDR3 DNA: TGCGCCAGCGCAGAGGACACTGAAGCTTTCTTT

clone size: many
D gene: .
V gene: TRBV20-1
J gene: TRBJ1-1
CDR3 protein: CSASFAGSNTEAFF
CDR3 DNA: TGCAGTGCTAGTTTTGCAGGGAGTAACACTGAAGCTTTCTTT

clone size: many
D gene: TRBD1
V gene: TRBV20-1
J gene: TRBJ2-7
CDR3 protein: CSARGDRDAEQYF
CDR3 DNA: TGCAGTGCTAGAGGGGACAGGGACGCCGAGCAGTACTTC

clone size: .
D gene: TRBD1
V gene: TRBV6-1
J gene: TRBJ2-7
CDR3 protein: CASSLTGTGNHEQYF
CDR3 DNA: TGTGCCAGCAGCCTAACCGGGACAGGGAACCACGAGCAGTACTTC

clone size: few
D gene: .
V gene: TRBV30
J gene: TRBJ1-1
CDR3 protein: CAWSVRRENTEAFF
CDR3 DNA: TGTGCCTGGAGTGTACGTCGTGAGAACACTGAAGCTTTCTTT

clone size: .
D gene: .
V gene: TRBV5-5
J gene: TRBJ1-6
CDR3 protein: CASRPDRPYNSPLHF
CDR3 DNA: TGTGCCAGCAGACCCGACAGACCCTATAATTCACCCCTCCACTTT

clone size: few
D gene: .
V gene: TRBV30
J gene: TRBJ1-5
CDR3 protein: CAWSSRGGESNQPQHF
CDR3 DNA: TGTGCCTGGAGTTCACGGGGGGGGGAAAGCAATCAGCCCCAGCATTTT

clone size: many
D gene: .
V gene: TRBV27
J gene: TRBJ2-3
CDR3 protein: CASSLARAPRTDTQYF
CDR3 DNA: TGTGCCAGCAGCTTAGCCCGGGCACCCCGCACAGATACGCAGTATTTT

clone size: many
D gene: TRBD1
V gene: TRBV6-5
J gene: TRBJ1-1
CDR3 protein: CASSYRDRGTEAFF
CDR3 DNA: TGTGCCAGCAGTTACCGGGACAGGGGCACTGAAGCTTTCTTT

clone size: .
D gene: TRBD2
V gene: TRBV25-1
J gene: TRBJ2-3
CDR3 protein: CASSPSSGGAGDTQYF
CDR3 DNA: TGTGCCAGCAGTCCCTCTAGCGGGGGGGCAGGAGATACGCAGTATTTT

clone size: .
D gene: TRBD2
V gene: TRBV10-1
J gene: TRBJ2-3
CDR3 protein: CASSGPAGVSTDTQYF
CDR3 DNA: TGCGCCAGCAGTGGACCGGCGGGGGTTAGCACAGATACGCAGTATTTT

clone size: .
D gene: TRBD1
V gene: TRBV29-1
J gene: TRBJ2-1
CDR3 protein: CSAVTGSYNEQFF
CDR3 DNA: TGCAGCGCGGTGACAGGGTCCTACAATGAGCAGTTCTTC

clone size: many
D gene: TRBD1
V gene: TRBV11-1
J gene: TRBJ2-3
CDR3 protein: CASSLGGQWNTQYF
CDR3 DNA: TGTGCCAGCAGCTTAGGGGGACAGTGGAATACGCAGTATTTT

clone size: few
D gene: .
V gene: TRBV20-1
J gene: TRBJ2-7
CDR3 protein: CSASPGHWLSYGEQYF
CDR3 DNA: TGCAGTGCTAGTCCGGGACACTGGTTGAGTTACGGGGAGCAGTACTTC

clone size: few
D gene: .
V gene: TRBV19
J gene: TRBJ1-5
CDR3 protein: CASSILGVQPQHF
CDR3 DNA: TGTGCCAGTAGTATTTTGGGGGTTCAGCCCCAGCATTTT

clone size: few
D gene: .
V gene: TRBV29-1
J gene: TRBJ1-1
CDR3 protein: CSAESGARRVTEAFF
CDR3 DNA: TGCAGCGCAGAGAGCGGGGCGCGTCGGGTCACTGAAGCTTTCTTT

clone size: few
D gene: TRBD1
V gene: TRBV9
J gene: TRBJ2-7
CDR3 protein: CASSVGTGGIEQYF
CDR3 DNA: TGTGCCAGCAGCGTGGGGACAGGGGGAATCGAGCAGTACTTC